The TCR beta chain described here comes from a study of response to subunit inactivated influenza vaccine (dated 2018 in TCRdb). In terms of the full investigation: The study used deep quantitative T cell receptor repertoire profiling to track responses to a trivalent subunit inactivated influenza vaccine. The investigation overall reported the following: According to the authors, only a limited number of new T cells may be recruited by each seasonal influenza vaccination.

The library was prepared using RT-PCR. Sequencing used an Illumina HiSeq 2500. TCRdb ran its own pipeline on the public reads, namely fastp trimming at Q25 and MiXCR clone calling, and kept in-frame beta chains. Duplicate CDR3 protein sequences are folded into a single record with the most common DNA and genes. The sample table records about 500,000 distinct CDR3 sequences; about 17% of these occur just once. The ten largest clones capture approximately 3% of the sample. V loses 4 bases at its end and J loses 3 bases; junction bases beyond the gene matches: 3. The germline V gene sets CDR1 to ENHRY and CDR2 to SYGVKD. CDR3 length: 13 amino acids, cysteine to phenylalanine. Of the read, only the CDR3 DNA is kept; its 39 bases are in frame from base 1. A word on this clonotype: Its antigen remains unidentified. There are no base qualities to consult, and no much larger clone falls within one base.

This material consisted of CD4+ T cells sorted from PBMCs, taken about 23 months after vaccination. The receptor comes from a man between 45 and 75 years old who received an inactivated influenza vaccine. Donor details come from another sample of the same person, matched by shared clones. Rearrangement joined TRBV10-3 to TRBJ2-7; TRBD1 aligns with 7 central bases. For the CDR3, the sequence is CAISVDRDYEQYF. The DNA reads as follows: TGTGCCATCAGTGTAGACAGGGACTACGAGCAGTACTTC.